This passage covers 26 T cell receptor beta chains from one sample sequenced in a study of cytomegalovirus exposure and HLA in healthy donors. Some clones are missing from TCRdb's copy, which holds only in-frame ones; the method was immunoSEQ multiplex PCR. The repertoire includes 100,000 or so clones, roughly 86% of them detected once, and over 3% sits in the top ten. Sequencing was performed on PBMCs. Receptors originate from a woman aged 18-29 years in good health and CMV-seropositive.

J is TRBJ2-1 and V is TRBV20-1; no reliable D call. The CDR3 has 11 residues. V dropped 0 bases and J dropped 8 bases, with 5 bases sitting between them. Germline V gives CDR1 DFQATT, CDR2 SNEGSKA (reference sequence). Here the CDR3 DNA reads TGCAGTGCTAGAGATAAATATGAGCAGTTCTTC. The encoded protein is CSARDKYEQFF.

The chain has TRBV5-4 and TRBJ2-7; D perhaps matches TRBD1 (6 bases). The CDR3 consists of 16 residues. The V gene lost 0 bases and the J gene lost 0 bases, with 13 bases spanning the gap. Germline lookup yields CDR1 SGHNT and CDR2 YYREEE (reference sequence). The CDR3 DNA reads as TGTGCCAGCAGCTTGGTATCGGGACACTCCTCCTACGAGCAGTACTTC. The encoded protein is CASSLVSGHSSYEQYF.

This chain connects TRBV7-2 to TRBJ1-5; 10 bases align to TRBD1. V shed 5 bases, J shed 7 bases, and the junction held 11 bases outside the gene matches. Germline V gene data show CDR1 as SGHTA and CDR2 as FQGNSA. The CDR3 consists of 16 residues. In nucleotides, the CDR3 is TGTGCCAGCAGCCCCCGGGAGGGACAGGGGTGGCAGCCCCAGCATTTT. Its translation is CASSPREGQGWQPQHF.

This chain uses TRBV28 with TRBJ2-1, with a tentative D call TRBD1 (6 bases). Trimming left V 8 bases short and J 6 bases short, with 17 bases between. This CDR3 has 14 amino acids. The germline V gene encodes CDR1 MDHEN and CDR2 SYDVKM. CDR3 bases: TGTGCCAGCCGACGTGTGCCAGGGGCCAATGAGCAGTTCTTC. Protein sequence: CASRRVPGANEQFF. The full variable domain, in which reference TRBV28 and TRBJ2-1 provide the parts outside the CDR3, is DVKVTQSSRYLVKRTGEKVFLECVQDMDHENMFWYRQDPGLGLRLIYFSYDVKMKEKGDIPEGYSVSREKKERFSLILESASTNQTSMYLCASRRVPGANEQFFGPGTRLTVL.

The V and J genes are TRBV28 and TRBJ2-3; D is unresolved. The germline gives CDR1 MDHEN, CDR2 SYDVKM. V was clipped by 5 bases and J by 11 bases, with 11 bases between them. There are 11 residues in the CDR3. As DNA, the CDR3 is TGTGCCAGCAGTAAGCTAGGCGGGCAGTATTTT. Encoded protein: CASSKLGGQYF. The complete variable domain, with remaining parts taken from reference TRBV28 and TRBJ2-3, reads DVKVTQSSRYLVKRTGEKVFLECVQDMDHENMFWYRQDPGLGLRLIYFSYDVKMKEKGDIPEGYSVSREKKERFSLILESASTNQTSMYLCASSKLGGQYFGPGTRLTVL.

The rearrangement links TRBV10-3 to TRBJ2-3, with TRBD2 matching over 7 bases. The CDR3 loop spans 11 amino acids. With V trimmed by 7 bases and J by 7 bases, 2 bases remained unmatched. Germline-derived CDR1 and CDR2 are ENHRY and SYGVKD. For the CDR3, the DNA is TGTGCCATCATGGGAGGGAATACGCAGTATTTT. It encodes CAIMGGNTQYF.

The rearrangement joins TRBV7-8 to TRBJ1-1; D gene unclear. Germline V gene data show CDR1 as SGHVS and CDR2 as FQNEAQ. V was trimmed by 1 base and J by 5 bases, leaving 20 bases between them. The CDR3 has 17 amino acids. The CDR3 spells CASSLDRHSPSRTEAFF. DNA of the CDR3: TGTGCCAGCAGCTTAGATCGGCACAGCCCGAGTCGGACTGAAGCTTTCTTT. Full variable domain (outside the CDR3, taken from reference TRBV7-8 and TRBJ1-1): GAGVSQSPRYKVAKRGQDVALRCDPISGHVSLFWYQQALGQGPEFLTYFQNEAQLDKSGLPSDRFFAERPEGSVSTLKIQRTQQEDSAVYLCASSLDRHSPSRTEAFFGQGTRLTVV.

The rearrangement joins TRBV27 to TRBJ2-5; 13 positions agree with TRBD2. V lost 0 bases, J lost 2 bases, and 15 bases stayed unmatched. Per the germline V gene, CDR1 is MNHEY and CDR2 is SMNVEV (reference sequence). The CDR3 has 21 amino acids. CDR3: CASSLSNGLRTSGGVQETQYF. CDR3 coding DNA: TGTGCCAGCAGTTTATCGAACGGTCTCAGGACTAGCGGGGGAGTACAAGAGACCCAGTACTTC.

This clone came up once. The CDR3 region is CATSRDLAGKNEQFF. In DNA, the CDR3 is TGTGCCACCAGCAGAGATCTAGCGGGAAAGAATGAGCAGTTCTTC. The rearrangement uses TRBV15 and TRBJ2-1; TRBD2 matches 9 bases. This CDR3 comprises 15 residues. Germline V gene data show CDR1 as LNHNV and CDR2 as YYDKDF (reference sequence). V shed 0 bases, J shed 7 bases, and the junction held 4 bases outside the gene matches.

This chain joins TRBV5-1 and TRBJ1-2; 9 bases map to TRBD1. The V and J ends lost 4 bases and 5 bases, in that order; junction bases with no gene match: 9. Germline CDR1 and CDR2: SGHRS and YFSETQ. The CDR3 totals 15 residues. The DNA for the CDR3 is TGCGCCAGCAGCCCCTTCCCGGGACAGGGTTATGGCTACACCTTC. Amino acids: CASSPFPGQGYGYTF.

The V gene is TRBV29-1, the J gene TRBJ2-2; tentative D call: TRBD2 (5 bases). CDR3 length equals 13 residues. Germline-derived CDR1 and CDR2 are SQVTM and ANQGSEA. V dropped 6 bases and J dropped 4 bases, with 12 bases sitting between them. DNA for the CDR3: TGCAGCGTCCTGCGGAGGACCACCGGGGAGCTGTTTTTT. Its protein product is CSVLRRTTGELFF.

The chain employs TRBV7-3 and TRBJ2-3; D gene ambiguous. V dropped 0 bases and J dropped 6 bases, with 10 bases sitting between them. The CDR3 spans 14 residues. The germline V gene has CDR1 SGHTA and CDR2 FQGTGA. As DNA, the CDR3 is TGTGCCAGCAGCTTAACGTTATATTCTGATACGCAGTATTTT. Residues: CASSLTLYSDTQYF.

The V gene is TRBV4-1, the J gene TRBJ2-3, with a possible D match to TRBD2 (5 bases). V lost 4 bases and J lost 0, with 14 bases in between. The germline CDR1 and CDR2 sequences are MGHRA and YSYEKL. This CDR3 has 16 amino acids. The CDR3 sequence: CASSPEEVTSTDTQYF. The CDR3 coding sequence is TGCGCCAGCAGCCCGGAGGAGGTTACTAGCACAGATACGCAGTATTTT.

The chain recombines TRBV15 with TRBJ2-5; possible D gene TRBD2, 5 bases. Germline V gene data show CDR1 as LNHNV and CDR2 as YYDKDF (reference sequence). This CDR3 contains 14 residues. V was trimmed by 4 bases and J by 3 bases, leaving 12 bases between them. The CDR3 DNA reads TGTGCCACCAGCACACTAGATTCTGAAGAGACCCAGTACTTC. It is translated as CATSTLDSEETQYF. Combining the CDR3 with reference TRBV15 and TRBJ2-5 gives the whole variable domain DAMVIQNPRYQVTQFGKPVTLSCSQTLNHNVMYWYQQKSSQAPKLLFHYYDKDFNNEADTPDNFQSRRPNTSFCFLDIRSPGLGDTAMYLCATSTLDSEETQYFGPGTRLLVL.

This clone was observed a handful of times. The chain links TRBV11-3 to TRBJ2-3; 7 bases are shared with TRBD1. Germline assignment: CDR1 SGHNT and CDR2 YENEEA. The CDR3 is 17 amino acids. J was trimmed by 4 bases and V by 5 bases; bases with no gene match: 15. CDR3: CASSARQGWGVADTQYF. DNA of the CDR3: TGTGCCAGCAGCGCACGACAGGGTTGGGGTGTGGCAGATACGCAGTATTTT. The variable domain in full, completed from reference TRBV11-3 and TRBJ2-3, reads EAGVVQSPRYKIIEKKQPVAFWCNPISGHNTLYWYLQNLGQGPELLIRYENEEAVDDSQLPKDRFSAERLKGVDSTLKIQPAELGDSAVYLCASSARQGWGVADTQYFGPGTRLTVL.

This chain uses TRBV4-1 with TRBJ2-7; 8 bases are a match to TRBD2. The CDR3 consists of 15 residues. Unmatched junction bases numbered 9, after V lost 4 bases and J lost 4 bases. Per germline, CDR1 MGHRA and CDR2 YSYEKL. CDR3 region: CASSPQAGESYEQYF. CDR3 sequence (DNA): TGCGCCAGCAGCCCTCAAGCGGGAGAGTCTTACGAGCAGTACTTC.

V gene TRBV5-6 combines with J gene TRBJ2-3; D call uncertain. The germline V gene encodes CDR1 SGHDT and CDR2 YYEEEE. This CDR3 comprises 12 residues. V lost 1 base and J 6 bases, leaving 6 bases between the germline ends. The CDR3 protein is CASSLSFDTQYF. The CDR3 bases are TGTGCCAGCAGCTTGAGCTTTGATACGCAGTATTTT.

The rearrangement joins TRBV4-2 to TRBJ2-3; D is perhaps TRBD2 (5 bases). This CDR3 has 15 amino acids. V was clipped by 1 base and J by 6 bases, with 14 bases between them. The V gene's germline CDR1 is LGHNA and CDR2 YNFKEQ. The DNA of the CDR3 is TGTGCCAGCAGCCAAGGTAGCGCTCACGGGGATACGCAGTATTTT. As protein: CASSQGSAHGDTQYF.

The DNA of the CDR3 is TGTGCCAGCAGAGGGTTCGCGGGACAGGTCACAGATACGCAGTATTTT. Translation: CASRGFAGQVTDTQYF. The chain has TRBV7-9 and TRBJ2-3, with 8 bases identical to TRBD1. CDR3 size: 16 residues. The V and J ends lost 6 bases and 2 bases, in that order; junction bases with no gene match: 10. In germline, CDR1 is SEHNR, CDR2 FQNEAQ (reference sequence). Full variable domain (rest looked up from reference TRBV7-9 and TRBJ2-3): DTGVSQNPRHKITKRGQNVTFRCDPISEHNRLYWYRQTLGQGPEFLTYFQNEAQLEKSRLLSDRFSAERPKGSFSTLEIQRTEQGDSAMYLCASRGFAGQVTDTQYFGPGTRLTVL.

The chain has TRBV27 and TRBJ1-2; D unclear. Germline CDR1 reads MNHEY; CDR2 reads SMNVEV (reference sequence). V was clipped by 3 bases and J by 5 bases, with 13 bases between them. This CDR3 region has 14 residues. The CDR3 loop reads CASSFRRASYGYTF. Written as DNA, the CDR3 is TGTGCCAGCAGTTTCAGGAGGGCCTCATATGGCTACACCTTC.

The chain couples TRBV4-2 to TRBJ2-2; 8 bases line up with TRBD2. The CDR3 extends over 16 amino acids. Trimming cost V 6 bases and J 0 bases; bases outside gene matches: 6. Looked up from germline, CDR1 is LGHNA and CDR2 is YNFKEQ. The DNA for the CDR3 is TGTGCCAGCAGGGTGGCGGGGGGTACGAACACCGGGGAGCTGTTTTTT. Translating it yields CASRVAGGTNTGELFF.

The chain combines TRBV9 with TRBJ2-5, with 10 bases lining up with TRBD1. V was clipped by 0 bases and J by 5 bases; unmatched bases: 7. There are 16 residues in the CDR3. The V gene's germline CDR1 is SGDLS and CDR2 YYNGEE. Here the CDR3 reads CASSVGTGGGVETQYF. Here the CDR3 DNA reads TGTGCCAGCAGCGTAGGGACAGGGGGAGGCGTGGAGACCCAGTACTTC.

The chain links TRBV18 to TRBJ2-1; perhaps TRBD2 as D (7 bases). Germline V gene data show CDR1 as KGHSH and CDR2 as LQKENI. Trimming took off 0 bases at V and 5 bases at J, with 14 bases between the two ends. This CDR3 has 16 residues. The CDR3 nucleotides are TGTGCCAGCTCACCACCCAACGGGGGGCCTGACAATGAGCAGTTCTTC. Translation gives CASSPPNGGPDNEQFF.

This chain joins TRBV7-3 and TRBJ2-1; TRBD2 agrees at 11 bases. V lost 5 bases to trimming and J lost 9 bases; unmatched junction nucleotides: 9. Looked up from germline, CDR1 is SGHTA and CDR2 is FQGTGA. This CDR3 spans 15 amino acids. The CDR3 bases are TGTGCCAGCAGCCGAACTAGCGGGAGCGCCCCTGAGCAGTTCTTC. Translating gives CASSRTSGSAPEQFF.

The chain recombines TRBV18 with TRBJ1-1, with D possibly matching TRBD1 (5 bases). Between the trimmed V and J ends, which lost 4 bases and 4 bases, there was a span of 13 bases. Germline V lookup: CDR1 KGHSH, CDR2 LQKENI. This CDR3 comprises 14 residues. CDR3 coding DNA: TGTGCCAGCTCACTCCCGGGACTGGTCACTGAAGCTTTCTTT. Translation gives CASSLPGLVTEAFF.

The chain carries TRBV19 and TRBJ1-1; D gene uncertain. Germline CDR1 and CDR2: LNHDA and SQIVND (reference sequence). This CDR3 contains 13 residues. V was trimmed by 9 bases and J by 0 bases, leaving 11 bases between them. The CDR3 loop reads CASRRELNTEAFF. CDR3 sequence (DNA): TGTGCCAGCCGCCGAGAGCTGAACACTGAAGCTTTCTTT.